This T cell receptor (beta chain) was sequenced during a study of beta chain features in type 1 diabetes. Sorting based on CD45RO/CCR7/CD25/CD127/CD95/CD27 separated CD4+ naive, central memory, regulatory and stem cell-like memory cells. Sequenced material consisted of expressed TCRB transcripts (all of the isolated RNA was reverse transcribed). The table came from immunoSEQ multiplex PCR; TCRdb's copy has only in-frame clones and leaves some out. The sample holds 900,000 or so clones; about a sixth are singletons and the top ten take about 0.02%. This clone occurred once. The antigen is undetermined. The CDR3 is 15 residues long. Germline trimming cut 6 bases from V and 2 bases from J; bases unmatched to any gene: 8. Looked up from germline, CDR1 is MDHEN and CDR2 is SYDVKM. Study-level points and caveats: Type 1 diabetes patients showed fewer insertions and more deletions at VDJ junctions. Patients and controls would share equally any PCR tilt toward shorter templates.

This clonotype was obtained from a woman aged 18-29 years in good health. V and J are TRBV28 and TRBJ2-7; TRBD2 matches 9 bases. The material sequenced was naive CD4+ T cells from blood. CDR3 DNA: TGTGCCAGCAGCCGAGGGGCTAGCGGGACCTACGAGCAGTACTTC. Encoded protein: CASSRGASGTYEQYF.